These 8 T cell receptor beta chains came from one sample sequenced in a study of shared clonotypes between healthy human individuals. CD45RO-negative, CCR7-positively selected cells formed the naive CD8 fraction, excluding terminally differentiated effector memory CD45RA+ cells. Assay: immunoSEQ multiplex PCR; the TCRdb copy retains only in-frame clones and omits some. Here the sample spans some 2.1 million clones, about 95% being singletons. Material for sequencing was naive CD8+ T cells sorted from blood. The source is a young man in good health.

The chain combines TRBV6-6 with TRBJ2-7; TRBD1 matches 7 bases. Germline V gene lookup returns CDR1 MNHNY and CDR2 SVGAGI (reference sequence). The V and J ends lost 2 bases and 0 bases, in that order; junction bases with no gene match: 7. The CDR3 is 16 amino acids. CDR3 in amino acids: CASSYRLEGASYEQYF. CDR3 in DNA: TGTGCCAGCAGTTACCGGCTTGAGGGGGCCTCCTACGAGCAGTACTTC.

Turning to this clone: The sample has other DNA sequences that encode this CDR3 too. The V call is TRBV5-1, the J call TRBJ2-7, with D unclear. This CDR3 spans 12 amino acids. Deletions cut 4 bases from V and 0 bases from J, with 5 bases between. CDR1 SGHRS and CDR2 YFSETQ come from the germline V gene. CDR3 amino acids: CASSGSSYEQYF. The CDR3 DNA sequence: TGCGCCAGCAGCGGTTCCTCCTACGAGCAGTACTTC.

The chain combines TRBV11-3 with TRBJ2-3; 13 bases line up with TRBD2. The CDR3 has 17 amino acids. The junction had 8 bases not matched to a gene; V was cut back by 4 bases and J by 4 bases. CDR1 and CDR2 from the germline V gene are SGHNT and YENEEA. The CDR3 region is CASSWTSGGSSADTQYF. The DNA for the CDR3 is TGTGCCAGCAGCTGGACTAGCGGGGGCAGCAGCGCAGATACGCAGTATTTT.

The chain couples TRBV12-5 to TRBJ2-7; 8 bases agree with TRBD2. V shed 2 bases and J 3 bases; nucleotides not matched to a gene: 6. The germline V gene has CDR1 LGHNT and CDR2 FRNRAP. The CDR3 is 15 residues long. The CDR3 spells CASGLYRGGYYEQYF. The CDR3 coding sequence is TGTGCTAGTGGTTTGTACCGGGGGGGTTACTACGAGCAGTACTTC.

J is TRBJ1-1 and V is TRBV23-1; 10 positions agree with TRBD1. TRBV23-1 is recorded as an ORF, its role being uncertain. The CDR3 covers 18 residues. J gave up 6 bases and V 4 bases, and 17 bases lay outside the gene matches. CDR3 sequence reads: CASSLASRDRGRRAEAFF. The CDR3 DNA follows: TGCGCCAGCAGTCTCGCTTCCCGGGACAGGGGCCGGAGGGCTGAAGCTTTCTTT.

This chain uses TRBV28 with TRBJ2-7; tentatively, D is TRBD1 (6 bases). The CDR3 has 16 amino acids. With 4 bases removed from V and 2 bases from J, the gap between germline ends came to 18 bases. The germline gives CDR1 MDHEN, CDR2 SYDVKM. CDR3 in amino acids: CASSYHPRTATYEQYF. In nucleotides, the CDR3 is TGTGCCAGCAGTTACCATCCCCGGACAGCCACCTACGAGCAGTACTTC.

The rearrangement uses TRBV30 and TRBJ2-5, with no clear D. The V end was cut by 4 bases, the J end by 1 base, with 7 bases between. The CDR3 loop spans 12 amino acids. In germline, CDR1 is GTSNPN, CDR2 SVGIG (reference sequence). CDR3 loop: CAWTRTQETQYF. The CDR3 bases are TGTGCCTGGACCCGGACCCAAGAGACCCAGTACTTC.

The chain joins TRBV27 to TRBJ1-4, with 7 nucleotides matching TRBD1. The CDR3 consists of 17 residues. Trimming cost V 2 bases and J 5 bases; bases outside gene matches: 11. Germline V gives CDR1 MNHEY, CDR2 SMNVEV (reference sequence). This CDR3 is CASSLRGQGPSNEKLFF. In DNA form, the CDR3 reads TGTGCCAGCAGTTTAAGGGGGCAAGGCCCCTCGAATGAAAAACTGTTTTTT.